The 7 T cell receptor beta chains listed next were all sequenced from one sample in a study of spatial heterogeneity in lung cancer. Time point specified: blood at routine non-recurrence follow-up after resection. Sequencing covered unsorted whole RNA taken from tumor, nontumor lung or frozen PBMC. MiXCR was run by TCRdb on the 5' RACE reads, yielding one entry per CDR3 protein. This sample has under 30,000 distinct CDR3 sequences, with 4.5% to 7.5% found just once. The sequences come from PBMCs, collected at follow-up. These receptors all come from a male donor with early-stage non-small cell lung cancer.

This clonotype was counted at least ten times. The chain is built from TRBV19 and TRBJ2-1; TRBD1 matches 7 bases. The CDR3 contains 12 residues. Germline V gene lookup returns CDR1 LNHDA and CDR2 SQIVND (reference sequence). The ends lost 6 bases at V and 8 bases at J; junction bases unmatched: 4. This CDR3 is CASRTGLDEQFF. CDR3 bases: TGTGCCAGTAGGACAGGGTTGGATGAGCAGTTCTTC.

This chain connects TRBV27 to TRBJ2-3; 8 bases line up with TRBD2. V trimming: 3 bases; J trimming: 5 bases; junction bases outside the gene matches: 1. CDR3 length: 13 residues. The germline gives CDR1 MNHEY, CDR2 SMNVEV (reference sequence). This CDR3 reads CASSFAGGDTQYF. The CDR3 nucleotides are TGTGCCAGCAGTTTTGCGGGAGGAGATACGCAGTATTTT.

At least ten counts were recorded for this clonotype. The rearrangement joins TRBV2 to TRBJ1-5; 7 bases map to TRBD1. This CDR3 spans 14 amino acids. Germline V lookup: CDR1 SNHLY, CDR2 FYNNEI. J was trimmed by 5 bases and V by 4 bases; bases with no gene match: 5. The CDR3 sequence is CASSAMGQHQPQHF. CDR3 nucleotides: TGTGCCAGCAGTGCTATGGGACAGCATCAGCCCCAGCATTTT.

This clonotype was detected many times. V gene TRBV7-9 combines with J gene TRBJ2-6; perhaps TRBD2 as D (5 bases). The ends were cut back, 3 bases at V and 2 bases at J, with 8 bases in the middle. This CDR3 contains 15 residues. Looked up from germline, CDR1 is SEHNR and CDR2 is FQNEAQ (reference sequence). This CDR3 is CASSFGGPGANVLTF. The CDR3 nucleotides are TGTGCCAGCAGCTTTGGAGGACCTGGGGCCAACGTCCTGACTTTC.

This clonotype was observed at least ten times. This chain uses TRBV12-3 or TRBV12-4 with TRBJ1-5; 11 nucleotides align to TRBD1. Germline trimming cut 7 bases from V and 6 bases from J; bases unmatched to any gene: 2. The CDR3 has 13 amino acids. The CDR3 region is CASTDRGRQPQHF. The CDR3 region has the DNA TGTGCCAGCACGGACAGGGGGCGTCAGCCCCAGCATTTT.

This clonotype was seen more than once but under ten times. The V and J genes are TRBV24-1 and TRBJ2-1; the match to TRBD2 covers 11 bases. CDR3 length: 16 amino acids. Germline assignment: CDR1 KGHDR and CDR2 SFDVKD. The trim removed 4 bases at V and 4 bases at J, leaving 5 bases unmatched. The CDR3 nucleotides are TGTGCCACCAGTGACCTGACTAGCGGGGCTTACAATGAGCAGTTCTTC. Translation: CATSDLTSGAYNEQFF.

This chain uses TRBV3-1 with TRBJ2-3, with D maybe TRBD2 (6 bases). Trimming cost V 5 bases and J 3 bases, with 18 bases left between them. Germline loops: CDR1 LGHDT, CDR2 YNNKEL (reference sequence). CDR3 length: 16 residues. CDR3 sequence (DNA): TGTGCCAGCAGCGAAACCGGGACTTCGAGAACAGATACGCAGTATTTT. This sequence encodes CASSETGTSRTDTQYF.